These 11 T cell receptor beta chains were sequenced from one sample in a study of beta chain features in type 1 diabetes. Findings and limits, study-wide: TCRB CDR3 length was moderately but significantly reduced in all four CD4+ subsets of Type 1 diabetes patients.

No antigen has been identified for these receptors. Of the isolated RNA, all was reverse transcribed, and so the sequenced material was expressed TCRB transcripts. TCRdb's copy holds only in-frame clones and misses some; the assay was immunoSEQ multiplex PCR. The sample comprises fewer than 400,000 clones, 9.3% of which are singletons, and 0.95% to 1.1% rests with the top ten. What was sequenced was central memory CD4+ T cells from blood. The receptors here all came from a man aged 25 to 40 with type 1 diabetes.

This clone was seen only once. Other DNA sequences of this sample code for an identical CDR3. The chain joins TRBV27 to TRBJ2-6, with D possibly matching TRBD1 (6 bases). This CDR3 has 16 amino acids. V was trimmed by 3 bases and J by 0 bases, leaving 9 bases between them. Germline loops: CDR1 MNHEY, CDR2 SMNVEV (reference sequence). CDR3 DNA: TGTGCCAGCAGTTTTACAGGGTCCTCTGGGGCCAACGTCCTGACTTTC. Its translation is CASSFTGSSGANVLTF.

The chain links TRBV6-5 to TRBJ2-7; TRBD1 agrees at 8 bases. Germline loops: CDR1 MNHEY, CDR2 SVGAGI. The CDR3 is made up of 15 amino acids. With 4 bases clipped from V and 2 bases from J, the junction kept 7 bases outside the gene matches. The chain's CDR3 is CASSSDRGVPYEQYF. The CDR3 DNA follows: TGTGCCAGCAGTTCTGACAGGGGTGTCCCCTACGAGCAGTACTTC.

This clone was counted a single time. The chain employs TRBV4-3 and TRBJ1-2; tentative D call: TRBD1 (6 bases). The CDR3 has 15 residues. Germline V gene sequence: CDR1 LGHNA, CDR2 YSLEER. Trimming pared 0 bases from V and 2 bases from J, leaving 10 bases between. This chain's CDR3 is CASSQDLQGNYGYTF. For the CDR3, the DNA is TGCGCCAGCAGCCAAGATCTCCAGGGGAACTATGGCTACACCTTC.

The chain carries TRBV7-2 and TRBJ1-2; the D is unclear. V was trimmed by 1 base and J by 2 bases, leaving 5 bases between them. The CDR3 length is 13 residues. Germline loops: CDR1 SGHTA, CDR2 FQGNSA. The CDR3, as DNA: TGTGCCAGCAGCTTAGACACCAACTATGGCTACACCTTC. This sequence encodes CASSLDTNYGYTF. The full variable domain, with the rest looked up from reference TRBV7-2 and TRBJ1-2, is GAGVSQSPSNKVTEKGKDVELRCDPISGHTALYWYRQSLGQGLEFLIYFQGNSAPDKSGLPSDRFSAERTGGSVSTLTIQRTQQEDSAVYLCASSLDTNYGYTFGSGTRLTVV.

This clone came up a few times. The chain has TRBV28 and TRBJ1-2; D not certain. The V gene lost 0 bases and the J gene lost 4 bases, with 15 bases spanning the gap. Per the germline V gene, CDR1 is MDHEN and CDR2 is SYDVKM. The CDR3 covers 16 residues. The CDR3 nucleotides read TGTGCCAGCAGTTTATGGAGGCAGGTAGTTCTCTATGGCTACACCTTC. This translates into CASSLWRQVVLYGYTF.

This clone was counted only a few times. The chain is built from TRBV14 and TRBJ2-5, with TRBD2 as a possible D gene (6 bases). With 4 bases removed from V and 7 bases from J, the gap between germline ends came to 22 bases. CDR3 length equals 16 residues. The germline V gene encodes CDR1 SGHDN and CDR2 FVKESK. In DNA, the CDR3 is TGTGCCAGCAGCCGCCGCCCAGGGAGCGGGCTTCGGACCCAGTACTTC. This gives the protein CASSRRPGSGLRTQYF. The whole variable domain, remainder taken from reference TRBV14 and TRBJ2-5, is EAGVTQFPSHSVIEKGQTVTLRCDPISGHDNLYWYRRVMGKEIKFLLHFVKESKQDESGMPNNRFLAERTGGTYSTLKVQPAELEDSGVYFCASSRRPGSGLRTQYFGPGTRLLVL.

This clone occurred a few times. The V and J genes are TRBV5-6 and TRBJ1-2; D is ambiguous. This CDR3 region has 15 residues. Trimming removed 1 base at V and 4 bases at J, with 14 bases between. Germline V gene data show CDR1 as SGHDT and CDR2 as YYEEEE. In DNA form, the CDR3 reads TGTGCCAGCAGCTTGCCCGGAGGGTTGTCCTATGGCTACACCTTC. Translated, it gives CASSLPGGLSYGYTF.

This clone was detected a few times. The V and J genes are TRBV11-2 and TRBJ2-3, with D unresolved. CDR1 is SGHAT, CDR2 FQNNGV, per germline. Trimming stripped 2 bases from V and 4 bases from J, with 10 bases between. This CDR3 has 14 amino acids. CDR3 residues: CASSLSVAPDTQYF. CDR3 nucleotide sequence: TGTGCCAGCAGCTTAAGCGTAGCCCCAGATACGCAGTATTTT.

This clone appeared a few times. The gene calls are TRBV7-9 and TRBJ2-7, with D tentatively TRBD1 (6 bases). Germline V gene lookup returns CDR1 SEHNR and CDR2 FQNEAQ (reference sequence). V lost 5 bases and J 2 bases, leaving 13 bases between the germline ends. This CDR3 contains 14 residues. CDR3 bases: TGTGCCAGCAGCGGCAGGACAGAGGCCTACGAGCAGTACTTC. Its protein is CASSGRTEAYEQYF.

The chain couples TRBV18 to TRBJ2-3, with D uncertain. Germline-derived CDR1 and CDR2 are KGHSH and LQKENI. This CDR3 contains 15 residues. Trimming shortened V by 1 base and J by 0 bases, and 8 bases separated the two germline ends. The CDR3 DNA reads as TGTGCCAGCTCACCACGGAGACCTAGCACAGATACGCAGTATTTT. This gives the protein CASSPRRPSTDTQYF. Combining the CDR3 with reference TRBV18 and TRBJ2-3 gives the whole variable domain NAGVMQNPRHLVRRRGQEARLRCSPMKGHSHVYWYRQLPEEGLKFMVYLQKENIIDESGMPKERFSAEFPKEGPSILRIQQVVRGDSAAYFCASSPRRPSTDTQYFGPGTRLTVL.

The rearrangement links TRBV2 to TRBJ2-1; 16 bases fit TRBD2. Germline lookup yields CDR1 SNHLY and CDR2 FYNNEI. The V and J ends lost 6 bases and 15 bases, in that order; junction bases with no gene match: 11. The CDR3 length is 15 residues. CDR3: CASSPSGTSGGATFF. For the CDR3, the DNA is TGTGCCAGCAGCCCCTCCGGGACTAGCGGGGGGGCCACGTTCTTC. The full variable domain, completed using reference TRBV2 and TRBJ2-1, is EPEVTQTPSHQVTQMGQEVILRCVPISNHLYFYWYRQILGQKVEFLVSFYNNEISEKSEIFDDQFSVERPDGSNFTLKIRSTKLEDSAMYFCASSPSGTSGGATFFGPGTRLTVL.